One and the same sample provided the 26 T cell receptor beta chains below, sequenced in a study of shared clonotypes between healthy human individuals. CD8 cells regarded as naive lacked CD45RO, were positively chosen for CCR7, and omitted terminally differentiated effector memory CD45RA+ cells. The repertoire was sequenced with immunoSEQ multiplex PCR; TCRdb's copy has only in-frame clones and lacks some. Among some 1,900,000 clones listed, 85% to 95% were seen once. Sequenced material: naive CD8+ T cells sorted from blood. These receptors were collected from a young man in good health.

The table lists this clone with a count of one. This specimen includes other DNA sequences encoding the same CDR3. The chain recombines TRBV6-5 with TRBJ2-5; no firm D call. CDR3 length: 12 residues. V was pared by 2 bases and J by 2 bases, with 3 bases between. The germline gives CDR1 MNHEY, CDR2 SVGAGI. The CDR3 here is CASSYGQETQYF. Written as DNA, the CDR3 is TGTGCCAGCAGTTACGGGCAAGAGACCCAGTACTTC.

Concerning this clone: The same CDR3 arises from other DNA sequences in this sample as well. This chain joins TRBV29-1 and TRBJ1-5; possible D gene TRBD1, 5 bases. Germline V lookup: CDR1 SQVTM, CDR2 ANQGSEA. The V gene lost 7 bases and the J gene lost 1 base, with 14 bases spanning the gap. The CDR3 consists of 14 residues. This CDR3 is CSAKGHDSNQPQHF. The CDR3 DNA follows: TGCAGCGCTAAAGGACACGACAGCAATCAGCCCCAGCATTTT.

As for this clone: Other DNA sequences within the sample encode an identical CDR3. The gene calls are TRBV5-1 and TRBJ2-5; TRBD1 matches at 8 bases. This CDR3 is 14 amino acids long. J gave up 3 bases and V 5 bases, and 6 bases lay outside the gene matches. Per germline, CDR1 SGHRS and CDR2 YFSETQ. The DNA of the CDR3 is TGCGCCAGCAGTTTAGGACAGGGAAAAGAGACCCAGTACTTC. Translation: CASSLGQGKETQYF.

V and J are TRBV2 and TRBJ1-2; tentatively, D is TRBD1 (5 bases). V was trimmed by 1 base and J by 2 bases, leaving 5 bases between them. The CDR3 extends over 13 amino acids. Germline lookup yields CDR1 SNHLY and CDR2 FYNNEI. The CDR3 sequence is CASSEEGNYGYTF. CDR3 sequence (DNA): TGTGCCAGCAGTGAAGAGGGGAACTATGGCTACACCTTC.

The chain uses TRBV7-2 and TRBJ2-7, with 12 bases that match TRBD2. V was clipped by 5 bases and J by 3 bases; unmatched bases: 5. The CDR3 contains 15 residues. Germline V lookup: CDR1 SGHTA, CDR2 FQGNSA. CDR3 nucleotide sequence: TGTGCCAGCAGCAGCGGACTAGCGGGGCGCTACGAGCAGTACTTC. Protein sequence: CASSSGLAGRYEQYF.

Here the CDR3 DNA reads TGTGCCAGCAGTTTTAGACAGGGTTCTGAAGCTTTCTTT. Protein: CASSFRQGSEAFF. The rearrangement joins TRBV27 to TRBJ1-1; 7 nucleotides line up with TRBD1. Looked up from germline, CDR1 is MNHEY and CDR2 is SMNVEV (reference sequence). V lost 3 bases and J lost 6; bases outside the gene matches: 4. The CDR3 is 13 amino acids.

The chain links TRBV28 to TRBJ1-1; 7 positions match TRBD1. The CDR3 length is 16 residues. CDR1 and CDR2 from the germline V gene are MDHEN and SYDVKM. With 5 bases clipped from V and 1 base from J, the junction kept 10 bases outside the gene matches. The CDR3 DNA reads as TGTGCCAGCAGTAAAAAGACAGGGACGCCGAACACTGAAGCTTTCTTT. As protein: CASSKKTGTPNTEAFF. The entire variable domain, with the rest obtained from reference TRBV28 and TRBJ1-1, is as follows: DVKVTQSSRYLVKRTGEKVFLECVQDMDHENMFWYRQDPGLGLRLIYFSYDVKMKEKGDIPEGYSVSREKKERFSLILESASTNQTSMYLCASSKKTGTPNTEAFFGQGTRLTVV.

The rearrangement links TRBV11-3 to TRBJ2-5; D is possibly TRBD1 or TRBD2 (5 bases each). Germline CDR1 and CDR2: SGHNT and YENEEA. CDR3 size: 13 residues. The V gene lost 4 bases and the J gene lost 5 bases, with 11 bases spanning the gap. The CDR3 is CASSSGTSETQYF. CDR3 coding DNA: TGTGCCAGCAGCTCCGGGACCTCCGAGACCCAGTACTTC.

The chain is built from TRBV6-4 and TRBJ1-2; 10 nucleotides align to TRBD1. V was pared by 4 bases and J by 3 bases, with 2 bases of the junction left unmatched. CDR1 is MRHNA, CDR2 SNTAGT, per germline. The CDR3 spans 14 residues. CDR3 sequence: CASSAGTGDYGYTF. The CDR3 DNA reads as TGTGCCAGCAGTGCCGGGACAGGGGACTATGGCTACACCTTC.

The CDR3 sequence is CASSQTSGNAYEQYF. As DNA, the CDR3 is TGCGCCAGCAGCCAGACTAGCGGGAATGCATACGAGCAGTACTTC. V usage is TRBV4-1 and J usage is TRBJ2-7; TRBD2 agrees at 11 bases. CDR3 size: 15 residues. With 3 bases clipped from V and 4 bases from J, the junction kept 5 bases outside the gene matches. CDR1 and CDR2 (germline): MGHRA, YSYEKL.

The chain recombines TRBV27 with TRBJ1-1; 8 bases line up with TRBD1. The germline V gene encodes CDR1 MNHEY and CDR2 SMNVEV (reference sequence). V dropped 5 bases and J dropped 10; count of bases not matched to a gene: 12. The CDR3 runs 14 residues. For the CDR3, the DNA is TGTGCCAGCAGTATCCAGGGGGCCCTTTCCGCAGCTTTCTTT. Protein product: CASSIQGALSAAFF.

The DNA of the CDR3 is TGCGCCAGCAGCCAAGAGGCCGAGGCCTTACACAGTGGGGCTAACTATGGCTACACCTTC. Amino acids: CASSQEAEALHSGANYGYTF. The rearrangement links TRBV4-1 to TRBJ1-2; D is undetermined. V dropped 0 bases and J dropped 0 bases, with 23 bases sitting between them. CDR1 is MGHRA and CDR2 is YSYEKL in the germline V gene. The CDR3 extends over 20 amino acids.

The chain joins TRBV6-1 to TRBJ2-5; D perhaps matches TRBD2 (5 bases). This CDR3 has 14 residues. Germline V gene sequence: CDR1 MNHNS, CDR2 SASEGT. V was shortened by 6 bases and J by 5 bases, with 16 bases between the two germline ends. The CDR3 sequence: CASSPARGDETQYF. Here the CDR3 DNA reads TGTGCCAGCAGCCCGGCTCGGGGTGATGAGACCCAGTACTTC.

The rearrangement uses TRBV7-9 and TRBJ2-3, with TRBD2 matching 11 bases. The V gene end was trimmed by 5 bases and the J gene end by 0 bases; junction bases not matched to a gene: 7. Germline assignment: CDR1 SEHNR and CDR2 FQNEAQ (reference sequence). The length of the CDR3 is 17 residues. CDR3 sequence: CASSPTGTSGSTDTQYF. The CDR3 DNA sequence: TGTGCCAGCAGCCCAACTGGGACTAGCGGTAGCACAGATACGCAGTATTTT.

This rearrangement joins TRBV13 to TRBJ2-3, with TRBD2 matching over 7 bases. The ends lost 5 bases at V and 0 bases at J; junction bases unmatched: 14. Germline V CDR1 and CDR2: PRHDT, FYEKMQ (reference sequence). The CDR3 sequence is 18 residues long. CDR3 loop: CASSPLEGRGKSTDTQYF. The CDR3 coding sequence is TGTGCCAGCAGCCCCCTGGAGGGGCGGGGGAAGAGCACAGATACGCAGTATTTT.

CDR3 DNA sequence: TGTGCCAGCAGCTTCGGACAGGGGGCGGATTCACCCCTCCACTTT. Its translation: CASSFGQGADSPLHF. The gene calls are TRBV9 and TRBJ1-6; TRBD1 aligns across 11 bases. V shed 4 bases, J shed 8 bases, and the junction held 5 bases outside the gene matches. Germline values: CDR1 SGDLS, CDR2 YYNGEE. This CDR3 contains 15 residues. The entire variable domain, with the rest obtained from reference TRBV9 and TRBJ1-6, is as follows: DSGVTQTPKHLITATGQRVTLRCSPRSGDLSVYWYQQSLDQGLQFLIQYYNGEERAKGNILERFSAQQFPDLHSELNLSSLELGDSALYFCASSFGQGADSPLHFGNGTRLTVT.

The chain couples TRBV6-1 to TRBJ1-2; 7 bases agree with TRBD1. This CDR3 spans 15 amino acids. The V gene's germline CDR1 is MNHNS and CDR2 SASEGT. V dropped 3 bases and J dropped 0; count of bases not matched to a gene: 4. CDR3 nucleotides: TGTGCCAGCAGTGACCGGGACAGCGCTAACTATGGCTACACCTTC. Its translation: CASSDRDSANYGYTF.

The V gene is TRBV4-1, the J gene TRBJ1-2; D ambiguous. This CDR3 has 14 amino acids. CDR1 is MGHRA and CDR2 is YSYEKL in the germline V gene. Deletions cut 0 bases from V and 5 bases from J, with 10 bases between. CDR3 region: CASSQDRQVYGYTF. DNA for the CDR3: TGCGCCAGCAGCCAAGATAGGCAGGTTTATGGCTACACCTTC.

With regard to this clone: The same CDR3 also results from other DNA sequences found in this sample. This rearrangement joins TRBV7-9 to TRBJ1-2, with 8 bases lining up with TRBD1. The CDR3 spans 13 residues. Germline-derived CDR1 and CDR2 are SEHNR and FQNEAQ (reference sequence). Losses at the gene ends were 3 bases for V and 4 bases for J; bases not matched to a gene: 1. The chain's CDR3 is CASSLGQVYGYTF. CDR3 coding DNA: TGTGCCAGCAGCTTGGGACAGGTCTATGGCTACACCTTC.

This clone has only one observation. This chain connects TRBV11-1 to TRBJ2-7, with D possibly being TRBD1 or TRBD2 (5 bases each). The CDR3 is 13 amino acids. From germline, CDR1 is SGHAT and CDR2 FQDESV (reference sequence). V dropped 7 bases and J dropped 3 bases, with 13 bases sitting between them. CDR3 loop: CASTRGQGYEQYF. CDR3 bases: TGTGCCAGCACCCGCGGGCAGGGCTACGAGCAGTACTTC.

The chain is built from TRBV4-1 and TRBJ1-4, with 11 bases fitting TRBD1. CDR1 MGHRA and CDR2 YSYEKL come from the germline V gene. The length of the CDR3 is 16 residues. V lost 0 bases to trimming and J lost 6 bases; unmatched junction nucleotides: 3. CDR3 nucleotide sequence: TGCGCCAGCAGCCAAGACGGGGGACAGGGGGATGAAAAACTGTTTTTT. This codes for CASSQDGGQGDEKLFF.

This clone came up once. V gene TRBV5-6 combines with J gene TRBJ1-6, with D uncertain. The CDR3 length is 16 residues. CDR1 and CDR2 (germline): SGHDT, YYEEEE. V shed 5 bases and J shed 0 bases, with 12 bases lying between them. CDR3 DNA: TGTGCCAGCAGTGGACGGGAGAGCTCCTATAATTCACCCCTCCACTTT. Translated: CASSGRESSYNSPLHF. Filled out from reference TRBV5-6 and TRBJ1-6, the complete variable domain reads DAGVTQSPTHLIKTRGQQVTLRCSPKSGHDTVSWYQQALGQGPQFIFQYYEEEERQRGNFPDRFSGHQFPNYSSELNVNALLLGDSALYLCASSGRESSYNSPLHFGNGTRLTVT.

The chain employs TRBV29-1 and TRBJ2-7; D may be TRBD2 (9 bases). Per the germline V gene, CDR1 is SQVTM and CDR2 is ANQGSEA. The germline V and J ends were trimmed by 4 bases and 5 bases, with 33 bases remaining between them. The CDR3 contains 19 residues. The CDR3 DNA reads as TGCAGCGTTGCGTGGCCGGACGACAGACAGGGGACTAGCACCCACGAGCAGTACTTC. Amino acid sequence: CSVAWPDDRQGTSTHEQYF.

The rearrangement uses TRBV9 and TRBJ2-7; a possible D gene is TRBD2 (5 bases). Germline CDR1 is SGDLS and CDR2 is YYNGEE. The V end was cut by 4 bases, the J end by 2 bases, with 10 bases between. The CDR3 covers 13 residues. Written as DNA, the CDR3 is TGTGCCAGCAGCCCTTCTAGCACCTACGAGCAGTACTTC. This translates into CASSPSSTYEQYF. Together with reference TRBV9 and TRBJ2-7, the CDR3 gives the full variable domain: DSGVTQTPKHLITATGQRVTLRCSPRSGDLSVYWYQQSLDQGLQFLIQYYNGEERAKGNILERFSAQQFPDLHSELNLSSLELGDSALYFCASSPSSTYEQYFGPGTRLTVT.

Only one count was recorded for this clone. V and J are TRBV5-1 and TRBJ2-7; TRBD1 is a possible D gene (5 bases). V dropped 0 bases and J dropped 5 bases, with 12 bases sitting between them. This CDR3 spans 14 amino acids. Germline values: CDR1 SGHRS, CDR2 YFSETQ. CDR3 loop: CASSLGGGKDEQYF. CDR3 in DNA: TGCGCCAGCAGCTTGGGGGGCGGTAAGGACGAGCAGTACTTC.

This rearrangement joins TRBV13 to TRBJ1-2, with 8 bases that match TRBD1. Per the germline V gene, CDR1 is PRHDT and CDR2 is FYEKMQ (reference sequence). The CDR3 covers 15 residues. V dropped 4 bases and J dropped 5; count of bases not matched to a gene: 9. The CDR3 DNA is TGTGCCAGCAGCTACTCCGGGACAGGTCAATATGGCTACACCTTC. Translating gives CASSYSGTGQYGYTF.